The rows below give T cell receptor beta chains drawn from one sample of a study of shared clonotypes between healthy human individuals. TCRdb's copy holds only in-frame clones and misses some; the assay was immunoSEQ multiplex PCR. Of around 200,000 clones listed, about 68% are singletons. Source material: memory CD4+ T cells sorted from blood. All receptors derive from a man aged 25 to 45 in good health. CDR3s include the opening cysteine and the closing phenylalanine or tryptophan. A D gene is named only where the DNA matches it firmly. Clone size is not always given. Where it is, it says once, few, many or a class for expanded clones.

. | TRBJ2-7 | . | TRBV2 | TGTGCCAGCAGCAGGGATAGCGGATACTCCTACGAGCAGTACTTC | CASSRDSGYSYEQYF
. | TRBJ2-3 | . | TRBV6-4 | TGTGCCAGCAGTGACTGGCCGAGACAGCGAGATACGCAGTATTTT | CASSDWPRQRDTQYF
. | TRBJ2-1 | . | TRBV29-1 | TGCAGCGTCCTCCGGGACCTCCCTATTGTTGAGCAGTTCTTC | CSVLRDLPIVEQFF
TRBD1 | TRBJ2-7 | . | TRBV6-5 | TGTGCCAGCAGCCGCAACGGACAGGGTTCCGAGCAGTACTTC | CASSRNGQGSEQYF
. | TRBJ2-7 | . | TRBV7-6 | TGTGCCAGCAGCTTATTGGGCGGGACTCCGCCAAACTTC | CASSLLGGTPPNF
TRBD2 | TRBJ2-3 | . | TRBV5-1 | TGCGCCAGCAGCCCGGGGGGACTAGCGAACACAGATACGCAGTATTTT | CASSPGGLANTDTQYF
. | TRBJ2-1 | few | TRBV4-2 | TGTGCCAGCAGCCAAGATTTTGGGGTCAATGAGCAGTTCTTC | CASSQDFGVNEQFF
TRBD2 | TRBJ2-3 | . | TRBV25-1 | TGTGCCAGCAGTGACCACGGGACTAGCGGATTAAAAGATACGCAGTATTTT | CASSDHGTSGLKDTQYF
TRBD2 | TRBJ2-3 | . | TRBV9 | TGTGCCAGCAGCGTACTTCCGGGACTACCCACAGATACGCAGTATTTT | CASSVLPGLPTDTQYF
. | TRBJ1-1 | once | TRBV27 | TGTGCCAGCAGTTTATCCTGGGGCACTGAAGCTTTCTTT | CASSLSWGTEAFF
. | TRBJ2-3 | few | TRBV10-3 | TGTGCCATCAGTGGGGGCAGGGGAGCAGGGAACACAGATACGCAGTATTTT | CAISGGRGAGNTDTQYF
TRBD1 | TRBJ2-7 | . | TRBV25-1 | TGTGCCAGCTACAAACAGGGGACCCACGAGCAGTACTTC | CASYKQGTHEQYF
. | TRBJ2-7 | . | TRBV9 | TGTGCCAGCAGCCTTTGGGACTCTACCTACGAGCAGTACTTC | CASSLWDSTYEQYF
. | TRBJ2-7 | . | TRBV7-9 | TGTGCCAGCAGCTTAATTCAGGGGGGCGAGCAGTACTTC | CASSLIQGGEQYF
TRBD1 | TRBJ2-3 | few | TRBV28 | TGTGCCAGCAGCCCCCGACAGGGAACGGCAGATACGCAGTATTTT | CASSPRQGTADTQYF
. | TRBJ2-7 | . | TRBV7-9 | TGTGCCAGCAGCTTAGAGGCAGAATACGAGCAGTACTTC | CASSLEAEYEQYF
TRBD1 | TRBJ1-2 | . | TRBV5-1 | TGCGCCAGCAGGACAGGGGACGGCTACACCTTC | CASRTGDGYTF
. | TRBJ1-1 | few | TRBV11-2 | TGTGCCAGCAGCTTACGTTTTGGGGAGAGGAACACTGAAGCTTTCTTT | CASSLRFGERNTEAFF
. | TRBJ2-7 | . | TRBV4-1 | TGCGCCAGCAGCCAAGGCGGGGATTACGAGCAGTACTTC | CASSQGGDYEQYF
TRBD2 | TRBJ2-7 | many | TRBV6-6 | TGTGCCAGCAGTTACTCGACTAGCGCCTACGAGCAGTACTTC | CASSYSTSAYEQYF
. | TRBJ2-7 | . | TRBV27 | TGTGCCAGCAGTCCTGGGCGTAAGGGATCCGAGCAGTACTTC | CASSPGRKGSEQYF
. | TRBJ2-3 | few | TRBV6-5 | TGTGCCAGCAGTTTAAGAGGTCCCACAGATACGCAGTATTTT | CASSLRGPTDTQYF
. | TRBJ2-6 | . | TRBV10-1 | TGCGCCAGCAGTGGGCGGACCCCCTCCGGGGCCAACGTCCTGACTTTC | CASSGRTPSGANVLTF
TRBD2 | TRBJ2-7 | . | TRBV2 | TGTGCCAGCAGTGAAAATAGCGGGAGGTCCTACGAGCAGTACTTC | CASSENSGRSYEQYF
. | TRBJ2-2 | . | TRBV27 | TGTGCCAGCAGTTTCGACACCGGGGAGCTGTTTTTT | CASSFDTGELFF
TRBD2 | TRBJ2-3 | . | TRBV18 | TGTGCCAGCTCACCACCGGGACTAGCGGGAGGAAGCACAGATACGCAGTATTTT | CASSPPGLAGGSTDTQYF